Given below is one T cell receptor beta chain in context. This clone has just one count. The specificity of this receptor is unknown. Qualities for individual bases were not recorded, and no much larger clone is one base off. CD8 naive samples were obtained by positive selection for CCR7 among CD45RO-negative cells, yielding a CD45RA+CCR7+ population from which TemRA cells were excluded. Healthy HIV-negative adults with no recently reported acute infections or vaccinations were included as donors. Every donor was a Caucasian adult living in Nashville, Tennessee, USA. After blood collection by leukapheresis, PBMCs were isolated using Ficoll-Histopaque density gradient centrifugation and then cryopreserved in the vapor phase of liquid nitrogen. Purity and quantity of every magnetically sorted T cell population were checked by analytical flow cytometry. From each sorted fraction, genomic DNA was isolated and quantified by UV absorbance on a Nanodrop 2000c.

This sample was included in a study of shared clonotypes between healthy human individuals (TCRdb year 2020). Broadly, across the study: A few men and two women, aged 18 to 49 years, made up the cohort. For each donor, CD4 naive and CD4 memory were each given three plates, CD8 naive was given two plates, and CD8 memory was given one plate. To estimate repertoire size and how much clonotypes are shared between individuals, the study performed deep sequencing of blood TCR repertoires from roughly five healthy adults. To increase sequencing depth and limit assay-specific biases, TCR repertoire library preparation and sequencing were carried out by different laboratories using diverse techniques. Leukapheresis yielded between about 0.94 and 9 billion PBMCs per donor.

General study outcomes and caveats: Higher generation probabilities were observed for clonotypes shared by all four sorted-subset donors than for non-shared clonotypes. When a handful of donors were compared, the shared fraction of clonotypes was about 5.2% for naive CD4, approximately 3.3% for naive CD8, 2.3% for memory CD4, and 0.35% to 0.4% for memory CD8. Incomplete sequencing was indicated by rarefaction of sorted-subset datasets, despite the large sequencing depth. Pairwise subsampling led to the expectation that sequencing depth would affect the degree of clonotype sharing among donors. Naive subsets generally had larger estimated clonotype richness than memory subsets did. The genetic and exposure-history diversity represented was limited by the small number of donors. Sampling was restricted to blood, and TCR repertoires in tissues likely differ from the TCR repertoires found in blood.

Taken from cysteine to phenylalanine, the CDR3 has 16 residues. Only the CDR3 DNA stays, 48 bases, in frame from base 1. Trimming takes 1 base from V and 0 bases from J, and the germline ends sit 11 bases apart. The CDR1 and CDR2 encoded by the germline V gene (reference sequence) are SEHNR and FQNEAQ. TCR CDR3 regions were amplified from genomic DNA by multiplex PCR using the deep immunoSEQ assay. For each cell subset, the extracted genomic DNA was distributed evenly across all wells of several immunoSEQ 96-well plates, and each plate served as one replicate. Each replicate PCR for sorted subsets received roughly 0.2 ug genomic DNA, equal to around 32,000 T cell genomes. Purified libraries were measured with a Qubit 3.0 fluorometer, size-checked on a Bioanalyzer 2100, and measured again with the KAPA Library Quantification kit. Every immunoSEQ 96-well plate was sequenced on a dedicated single-read 150-cycle Illumina NextSeq 550 flow cell. For the original study's pipeline: The immunoSEQ output contained only junctional sequences without quality scores, so filtering could not match that applied to full-length reads. To assign V/J genes and CDR3, sequences were annotated using PyIR, a Python wrapper for IgBLAST v1.9, with IMGT germline references. Reads with weak V/J assignments (E-value above 1e-6), missing CDR3, stop codons, out-of-frame junctions, or ambiguous translated residues were removed. V3J clonotypes were defined as sequences sharing the same inferred V gene, J gene, and CDR3 amino acid sequence. Percentage overlap between repertoires was calculated by dividing the number of shared unique clonotypes by the size of the smaller repertoire. RTK rarefaction, the Chao1 estimator, and Recon v2.1 estimates of unobserved clonotypes were used to assess repertoire richness. Generation probabilities for all TCRbeta clonotypes obtained by the gDNA method from a few donors were computed using OLGA. Not all clones reach the TCRdb copy of this immuneACCESS table, which keeps in-frame sequences only. Checked studies attribute under half of the gap to unresolved V genes and leave the rest unexplained. V and J calls and clone size are as listed in that table; D and trimming were resolved from the DNA. The table for this sample lists about 580,000 clones; about 98% of them were counted only once. More than 0.3% of the sample is in the top ten clones.

The rearranged segments are TRBV7-9 and TRBJ2-3; D gene: possibly TRBD1, on 5 matching bases. Input material: naive CD8+ T cells sorted from blood. The sample's cell subset or site label, decoded: CD45RA+CCR7+. The sequence was collected from a man aged 30-40 years in good health. CDR3 region: CASSLGAGPSTDTQYF. In nucleotide form, the sequence is TGTGCCAGCAGCTTAGGGGCAGGGCCGAGCACAGATACGCAGTATTTT. Beyond the CDR3, the reference TRBV7-9 and TRBJ2-3 genes provide the residues; the full variable domain reads: DTGVSQNPRHKITKRGQNVTFRCDPISEHNRLYWYRQTLGQGPEFLTYFQNEAQLEKSRLLSDRFSAERPKGSFSTLEIQRTEQGDSAMYLCASSLGAGPSTDTQYFGPGTRLTVL.